A single sample is the source of the 28 T cell receptor beta chains below, sequenced in a study of T cell repertoires in cytomegalovirus infection (dated by TCRdb to between 2018 and 2021). Sequencing was performed on an Illumina HiSeq 1500. Starting from the raw public reads, TCRdb applied fastp trimming at Q25, assembled clones with MiXCR and retained in-frame beta chains. Here each entry gathers all rows of one CDR3 protein and keeps the most common genes and DNA. This sample holds about 260,000 distinct CDR3 sequences; about an eighth were observed only once. The top ten clonotypes cover 8.5% to 10% of the sample. Specimen: PBMCs. These receptors all stem from a human donor in good health (CMV status not recorded). Some clones in this sample may be carry-over from other donors' samples.

This clonotype was counted many times. The V gene is TRBV2, the J gene TRBJ2-7, with D unresolved. V dropped 2 bases and J dropped 0 bases, with 17 bases sitting between them. This CDR3 contains 17 residues. Germline assignment: CDR1 SNHLY and CDR2 FYNNEI. The DNA for the CDR3 is TGTGCCAGCAGTGAACCCAGGCCGGGCAGCCTCTCCTACGAGCAGTACTTC. Its translation is CASSEPRPGSLSYEQYF.

V is TRBV10-2 and J is TRBJ2-7, with 7 bases identical to TRBD1. The junction had 7 bases not matched to a gene; V was cut back by 4 bases and J by 1 base. This CDR3 region has 15 residues. The germline V gene encodes CDR1 WSHSY and CDR2 SAAADI. The CDR3 loop is CASSGQNRGSYEQYF. The DNA for the CDR3 is TGCGCCAGCAGTGGACAAAACAGGGGTTCCTACGAGCAGTACTTC.

As regards this clonotype: Just one base apart from a much larger clone, this may be a read error. DNA of the CDR3: TGTGCCAGCAGTTACTTTAGAAGTCCCACCTACGAGCAGTACTTC. Its translation: CASSYFRSPTYEQYF. The rearrangement links TRBV6-5 to TRBJ2-7, with D hard to call. The germline V gene encodes CDR1 MNHEY and CDR2 SVGAGI. The CDR3 has 15 amino acids. V was clipped by 1 base and J by 2 bases, with 12 bases between them.

This clonotype was counted at least ten times. The chain couples TRBV6-2 or TRBV6-3 to TRBJ2-7; no definite D call. Trimming took 5 bases from V and 2 from J, leaving 10 bases between them. The CDR3 length is 13 residues. The germline V gene has CDR1 MNHEY and CDR2 SVGEGT. CDR3 residues: CASSKDTTYEQYF. The CDR3 DNA reads as TGTGCCAGCAGTAAAGACACTACCTACGAGCAGTACTTC.

The V gene is TRBV7-9, the J gene TRBJ2-3, with 9 bases fitting TRBD2. The CDR3 covers 16 residues. Trimming cost V 4 bases and J 1 base; bases outside gene matches: 6. The V gene's germline CDR1 is SEHNR and CDR2 FQNEAQ (reference sequence). Written as DNA, the CDR3 is TGTGCCAGCAGCTGGCGCTCTAGCGGGGGCACAGATACGCAGTATTTT. As protein: CASSWRSSGGTDTQYF.

This clonotype was recorded at least ten times. V is TRBV7-8 and J is TRBJ2-5; perhaps TRBD2 as D (5 bases). From germline, CDR1 is SGHVS and CDR2 FQNEAQ. With 7 bases removed from V and 1 base from J, the gap between germline ends came to 16 bases. The CDR3 runs to 15 residues. The CDR3 loop is CASNPEGEGQETQYF. CDR3 in DNA: TGTGCCAGCAACCCTGAGGGTGAAGGCCAAGAGACCCAGTACTTC.

The V gene is TRBV19, the J gene TRBJ1-2; D unclear. CDR1 and CDR2 (germline): LNHDA, SQIVND (reference sequence). The CDR3 has 14 residues. V lost 3 bases and J 4 bases, leaving 12 bases between the germline ends. The CDR3 DNA is TGTGCCAGTAGTATCCCCCCACCTGGCTATGGCTACACCTTC. Translation: CASSIPPPGYGYTF.

This clonotype was observed at least ten times. V usage is TRBV19 and J usage is TRBJ1-5, with no clear D. Trimming removed 5 bases at V and 4 bases at J, with 21 bases between. The germline V gene encodes CDR1 LNHDA and CDR2 SQIVND (reference sequence). The CDR3 contains 17 residues. For the CDR3, the DNA is TGTGCCAGTAGTGTACGCGGCAGTTCTATCGGAAATCAGCCCCAGCATTTT. Translating it yields CASSVRGSSIGNQPQHF.

This clonotype was counted ten times or more. V and J are TRBV7-2 and TRBJ2-2; TRBD1 might be the D (6 bases). Germline V gene lookup returns CDR1 SGHTA and CDR2 FQGNSA. The V end lost 5 bases, the J end lost 1 base, and 14 bases lay between the germline ends. CDR3 size: 16 residues. CDR3 residues: CASSIRQAKNTGELFF. The CDR3 DNA is TGTGCCAGCAGCATAAGACAGGCGAAGAACACCGGGGAGCTGTTTTTT.

The rearrangement links TRBV20-1 to TRBJ2-1; 7 nucleotides align to TRBD2. CDR3 length equals 14 residues. After removal of 5 bases from V and 1 base from J, the junction contained 5 bases not matched to a gene. Germline loops: CDR1 DFQATT, CDR2 SNEGSKA (reference sequence). CDR3 sequence (DNA): TGCAGTGCTGCTGGGAGGGTGTCCTACAATGAGCAGTTCTTC. It translates to CSAAGRVSYNEQFF.

There are a few counts of this clonotype. J is TRBJ1-3 and V is TRBV20-1, with TRBD1 as a possible D gene (5 bases). Trimming cost V 6 bases and J 4 bases, with 16 bases left between them. The germline V gene encodes CDR1 DFQATT and CDR2 SNEGSKA (reference sequence). This CDR3 contains 14 residues. The CDR3 reads CSAIQFGAGNTIYF. As DNA, the CDR3 is TGCAGTGCCATTCAGTTTGGGGCCGGAAACACCATATATTTT.

The chain is built from TRBV5-8 and TRBJ1-2; D is unclear. Trimming removed 2 bases at V and 4 bases at J, with 0 bases between. The CDR3 is 10 amino acids. Germline V lookup: CDR1 SGHTS, CDR2 YDEGEE. DNA of the CDR3: TGTGCCAGCAGCTTCTATGGCTACACCTTC. Translating it yields CASSFYGYTF.

This clonotype was counted at least ten times. This chain uses TRBV11-2 with TRBJ2-3, with D possibly TRBD1 on 5 matching bases. V shed 5 bases and J shed 2 bases, with 20 bases lying between them. The length of the CDR3 is 17 residues. The V gene's germline CDR1 is SGHAT and CDR2 FQNNGV. The CDR3 sequence: CASSAQKVRVTTDTQYF. DNA of the CDR3: TGTGCCAGCAGCGCACAGAAAGTCAGGGTGACCACAGATACGCAGTATTTT.

This clonotype was detected a few times. CDR3 region: CASSSAGEPQHF. The CDR3 DNA is TGTGCCAGCAGCTCGGCCGGCGAGCCCCAGCATTTT. V gene TRBV7-2 combines with J gene TRBJ1-5; no clear D. Between the trimmed V and J ends, which lost 4 bases and 8 bases, there was a span of 9 bases. The V gene's germline CDR1 is SGHTA and CDR2 FQGNSA. The CDR3 is 12 amino acids.

This clonotype was seen a handful of times. The chain has TRBV20-1 and TRBJ2-7; 10 bases align to TRBD1. With V trimmed by 5 bases and J by 5 bases, 12 bases remained unmatched. The V gene's germline CDR1 is DFQATT and CDR2 SNEGSKA (reference sequence). The CDR3 has 15 residues. The DNA of the CDR3 is TGCAGTGCTGCAGCCCCCGGGACAGGGGCCAACGAGCAGTACTTC. Translated, it gives CSAAAPGTGANEQYF.

This clonotype was counted at least ten times. This chain joins TRBV19 and TRBJ1-2; 7 bases are a match to TRBD1. Per germline, CDR1 LNHDA and CDR2 SQIVND (reference sequence). V was clipped by 3 bases and J by 4 bases; unmatched bases: 5. The CDR3 loop spans 14 amino acids. Written as DNA, the CDR3 is TGTGCCAGTAGTATTAAGGGGGCCTCCTATGGCTACACCTTC. This gives the protein CASSIKGASYGYTF.

This clonotype appeared many times. The chain combines TRBV7-2 with TRBJ2-1; 14 positions match TRBD2. With 5 bases clipped from V and 10 bases from J, the junction kept 7 bases outside the gene matches. The CDR3 is made up of 15 amino acids. Germline V gene sequence: CDR1 SGHTA, CDR2 FQGNSA. Here the CDR3 DNA reads TGTGCCAGCAGCCCAATCGGACTAGCGGGAGGCGAGCAGTTCTTC. Translating gives CASSPIGLAGGEQFF.

CDR3 bases: TGCGCCAGCAGGGGACAGGAGAACACTGAAGCTTTCTTT. As protein: CASRGQENTEAFF. V is TRBV5-1 and J is TRBJ1-1, with 8 bases lining up with TRBD1. CDR3 length: 13 residues. Looked up from germline, CDR1 is SGHRS and CDR2 is YFSETQ. The trim removed 5 bases at V and 1 base at J, leaving 1 base unmatched.

This clonotype appeared many times. This chain links TRBV7-2 with TRBJ1-1, with D possibly TRBD1 on 6 matching bases. The CDR3 extends over 14 amino acids. The V gene's germline CDR1 is SGHTA and CDR2 FQGNSA. Trimming removed 2 bases from V and 1 base from J, with 8 bases in between. The CDR3 sequence: CASSLRTANTEAFF. CDR3 nucleotide sequence: TGTGCCAGCAGCTTAAGGACAGCGAACACTGAAGCTTTCTTT.

In this sample, this clonotype turned up many times. The gene calls are TRBV7-6 and TRBJ2-7; 8 bases map to TRBD2. Germline V gene data show CDR1 as SGHVS and CDR2 as FNYEAQ. V trimming: 5 bases; J trimming: 2 bases; junction bases outside the gene matches: 5. This CDR3 has 14 amino acids. The CDR3 nucleotides read TGTGCCAGCAGCACCGGGGGGGCAACCTACGAGCAGTACTTC. Translation: CASSTGGATYEQYF.

This rearrangement joins TRBV6-5 to TRBJ1-4; possible D gene TRBD1, 5 bases. The V end lost 5 bases, the J end lost 3 bases, and 13 bases lay between the germline ends. The germline V gene has CDR1 MNHEY and CDR2 SVGAGI. The CDR3 contains 15 residues. CDR3 nucleotides: TGTGCCAGCAGTGCGCGGGACGGACCTAATGAAAAACTGTTTTTT. It codes for CASSARDGPNEKLFF.

This clonotype was counted a few times. The chain links TRBV6-1 to TRBJ1-2; D not resolved. From germline, CDR1 is MNHNS and CDR2 SASEGT. The CDR3 spans 14 residues. V shed 5 bases and J shed 8 bases, with 18 bases lying between them. CDR3 sequence: CASSSVLGGRGYTF. CDR3 sequence (DNA): TGTGCCAGCAGTTCGGTTCTAGGAGGGAGAGGCTACACCTTC.

This clonotype was detected only a few times. The J gene is TRBJ2-5, the V gene TRBV29-1; TRBD1 matches 11 bases. The germline CDR1 and CDR2 sequences are SQVTM and ANQGSEA. CDR3 length equals 14 residues. With V trimmed by 7 bases and J by 4 bases, 8 bases remained unmatched. In DNA form, the CDR3 reads TGCAGCGCCTCGCCCGGGACAGGGGGAGAGACCCAGTACTTC. Encoded protein: CSASPGTGGETQYF.

This clonotype was detected only a few times. The chain has TRBV14 and TRBJ1-1, with D maybe TRBD1 (6 bases). Germline V gene lookup returns CDR1 SGHDN and CDR2 FVKESK. This CDR3 spans 19 amino acids. V lost 3 bases and J lost 4, with 27 bases in between. CDR3 residues: CASSHRRGSQGLGSTEAFF. For the CDR3, the DNA is TGTGCCAGCAGCCATAGAAGAGGGTCGCAGGGGCTAGGAAGCACTGAAGCTTTCTTT.

This clonotype was counted many times. The chain uses TRBV7-2 and TRBJ1-6, with D perhaps matching TRBD1 (6 bases). Deletions cut 2 bases from V and 7 bases from J, with 15 bases between. Germline-derived CDR1 and CDR2 are SGHTA and FQGNSA. The CDR3 has 16 amino acids. Here the CDR3 reads CASSLFEGVRNSPLHF. The CDR3 bases are TGTGCCAGCAGCTTATTTGAGGGGGTCCGAAATTCACCCCTCCACTTT.

There are a few counts of this clonotype. The gene calls are TRBV20-1 and TRBJ1-5; 9 bases are shared with TRBD1. The germline gives CDR1 DFQATT, CDR2 SNEGSKA (reference sequence). V lost 6 bases, J lost 3 bases, and 6 bases stayed unmatched. The CDR3 consists of 14 residues. CDR3 residues: CSARQGVNNQPQHF. The DNA for the CDR3 is TGCAGTGCGAGACAGGGGGTTAACAATCAGCCCCAGCATTTT.

This clonotype showed up just a few times. This chain connects TRBV5-4 to TRBJ1-1; a weak D match, TRBD1 (5 bases). Looked up from germline, CDR1 is SGHNT and CDR2 is YYREEE (reference sequence). V shed 4 bases and J shed 1 base, with 14 bases lying between them. This CDR3 is built from 15 residues. Written as DNA, the CDR3 is TGTGCCAGCAGCCTAGGGGTGTCGAAGAACACTGAAGCTTTCTTT. Translating it yields CASSLGVSKNTEAFF.

This clonotype was detected many times. The chain couples TRBV5-1 to TRBJ2-1; TRBD2 agrees at 8 bases. This CDR3 is built from 15 residues. Losses at the gene ends were 2 bases for V and 7 bases for J; bases not matched to a gene: 8. The germline gives CDR1 SGHRS, CDR2 YFSETQ. CDR3 sequence: CASSFGGGPRNEQFF. The CDR3 bases are TGCGCCAGCAGCTTCGGGGGGGGGCCCCGAAATGAGCAGTTCTTC.